This T cell receptor (beta chain) was sequenced during a study of blood T cell repertoires in COVID-19. Sequencing used immunoSEQ multiplex PCR; TCRdb keeps in-frame clones, though not all of them. The table records roughly 380,000 clones, 81% of them present only once. This CDR3 spans 14 amino acids. Germline CDR1 SGHNT, CDR2 YYREEE (reference sequence). V was trimmed by 4 bases and J by 7 bases, leaving 17 bases between them. This TCR came from a human donor with acute or convalescent COVID-19. The donor label of this sample is uncertain. The sequenced sample consisted of peripheral blood. This chain joins TRBV5-4 and TRBJ1-2, with D possibly being TRBD1 (6 bases). The CDR3 here is CASSLQQGGSGYTF. In DNA, the CDR3 is TGTGCCAGCAGCCTTCAACAGGGCGGGAGTGGCTACACCTTC.